The 26 T cell receptor beta chains below all came from one sample that was sequenced in a study of cytomegalovirus exposure and HLA in healthy donors. This PCR relied on a set of 60 Vbeta primers and 13 Jbeta primers. Profiled with immunoSEQ multiplex PCR; TCRdb holds only in-frame clones, not every one. The table lists 130,000 or so clones, roughly 9.6% of them singletons. Sequenced material: PBMCs. Every receptor here comes from a woman aged 40 to 49 in good health and CMV-seropositive.

This clone turned up a few times. The chain links TRBV5-1 to TRBJ2-7; 9 positions match TRBD1. The CDR3 is 14 residues long. V shed 4 bases and J 2 bases; nucleotides not matched to a gene: 4. CDR1 is SGHRS, CDR2 YFSETQ, per germline. The CDR3 sequence is CASSPGTGPYEQYF. In DNA, the CDR3 is TGCGCCAGCAGCCCCGGGACAGGGCCCTACGAGCAGTACTTC.

The chain has TRBV9 and TRBJ1-6; D might be TRBD1 (5 bases). In germline, CDR1 is SGDLS, CDR2 YYNGEE. This CDR3 region has 15 residues. Trimming took 3 bases from V and 6 from J, leaving 13 bases between them. In DNA, the CDR3 is TGTGCCAGCAGCGGCCACCAGGGAAGTAATTCACCCCTCCACTTT. Translating it yields CASSGHQGSNSPLHF.

The chain couples TRBV7-9 to TRBJ1-6; TRBD1 agrees at 7 bases. CDR3 size: 14 residues. The V and J ends lost 6 bases and 7 bases, in that order; junction bases with no gene match: 6. Germline loops: CDR1 SEHNR, CDR2 FQNEAQ (reference sequence). CDR3 nucleotide sequence: TGTGCCAGCAGGTGGGACAGAAACAATTCACCCCTCCACTTT. Protein: CASRWDRNNSPLHF.

The chain carries TRBV19 and TRBJ1-5, with D hard to call. Germline assignment: CDR1 LNHDA and CDR2 SQIVND (reference sequence). This CDR3 region has 14 residues. V was shortened by 5 bases and J by 3 bases, with 11 bases between the two germline ends. CDR3 region: CASSSRDFNQPQHF. The CDR3 nucleotides are TGTGCCAGTAGTTCCCGTGACTTCAATCAGCCCCAGCATTTT. Using reference TRBV19 and TRBJ1-5 for the parts outside the CDR3, the full variable domain is DGGITQSPKYLFRKEGQNVTLSCEQNLNHDAMYWYRQDPGQGLRLIYYSQIVNDFQKGDIAEGYSVSREKKESFPLTVTSAQKNPTAFYLCASSSRDFNQPQHFGDGTRLSIL.

This sequence joins TRBV7-9 and TRBJ2-1, with no clear D. The CDR3 spans 17 residues. Germline V gene sequence: CDR1 SEHNR, CDR2 FQNEAQ (reference sequence). Trimming shortened V by 5 bases and J by 4 bases, and 21 bases separated the two germline ends. CDR3: CASSGTIWAGTYNEQFF. The CDR3, as DNA: TGTGCCAGCAGCGGTACGATATGGGCAGGTACTTACAATGAGCAGTTCTTC.

There are a few counts of this clone. The chain links TRBV2 to TRBJ2-1, with TRBD2 as a possible D gene (6 bases). The CDR3 loop spans 14 amino acids. Germline CDR1 SNHLY, CDR2 FYNNEI. Trimming took 6 bases from V and 6 from J, leaving 15 bases between them. The CDR3 sequence: CASSPEAGFNEQFF. The CDR3 nucleotides are TGTGCCAGCAGCCCCGAGGCGGGGTTCAATGAGCAGTTCTTC.

This clone came up a few times. The chain is built from TRBV7-8 and TRBJ2-5; tentatively, D is TRBD1 (6 bases). The germline V gene encodes CDR1 SGHVS and CDR2 FQNEAQ. V was pared by 3 bases and J by 3 bases, with 11 bases between. The CDR3 totals 14 residues. CDR3 residues: CASSFRSGEETQYF. Written as DNA, the CDR3 is TGTGCCAGCAGCTTTAGGTCAGGGGAAGAGACCCAGTACTTC.

This chain connects TRBV5-1 to TRBJ2-1; 9 nucleotides agree with TRBD1. V was pared by 4 bases and J by 2 bases, with 4 bases of the junction left unmatched. This CDR3 spans 15 amino acids. Germline CDR1 reads SGHRS; CDR2 reads YFSETQ. The chain's CDR3 is CASSQGDRAYNEQFF. The CDR3 DNA follows: TGCGCCAGCAGCCAAGGGGACAGGGCCTACAATGAGCAGTTCTTC.

This rearrangement joins TRBV4-1 to TRBJ2-7, with a possible D match to TRBD2 (7 bases). The ends were cut back, 2 bases at V and 4 bases at J, with 24 bases in the middle. Germline V gene lookup returns CDR1 MGHRA and CDR2 YSYEKL. The CDR3 length is 18 residues. The CDR3 here is CASSQKIPLGGAFYEQYF. DNA for the CDR3: TGCGCCAGCAGCCAAAAAATCCCCCTAGGGGGGGCCTTTTACGAGCAGTACTTC.

V gene TRBV27 combines with J gene TRBJ2-3; the D gene is possibly TRBD1 (5 bases). The germline gives CDR1 MNHEY, CDR2 SMNVEV (reference sequence). Between the trimmed V and J ends, which lost 2 bases and 2 bases, there was a span of 11 bases. The CDR3 totals 15 residues. Here the CDR3 reads CASSLRRDSTDTQYF. The CDR3 DNA follows: TGTGCCAGCAGTTTACGCAGGGATTCCACAGATACGCAGTATTTT.

J is TRBJ1-5 and V is TRBV4-3; D remains ambiguous. V lost 1 base to trimming and J lost 4 bases, with 11 bases between them. The CDR3 is 15 amino acids. Germline V gene lookup returns CDR1 LGHNA and CDR2 YSLEER. The CDR3 spells CASSQVINENQPQHF. In DNA, the CDR3 is TGCGCCAGCAGCCAAGTTATTAATGAGAATCAGCCCCAGCATTTT.

J is TRBJ1-5 and V is TRBV4-3; D is unclear. Trimming took 0 bases from V and 7 from J, leaving 7 bases between them. There are 13 residues in the CDR3. Germline V gene lookup returns CDR1 LGHNA and CDR2 YSLEER. Here the CDR3 reads CASSQDPLQPQHF. In nucleotides, the CDR3 is TGCGCCAGCAGCCAAGATCCTCTACAGCCCCAGCATTTT.

This chain joins TRBV7-6 and TRBJ2-1; the match to TRBD2 covers 13 bases. CDR1 SGHVS and CDR2 FNYEAQ come from the germline V gene. The CDR3 is 16 amino acids. The J segment lost 7 bases and the V segment lost 1 base, leaving 4 bases of the junction unmatched. CDR3 loop: CASSLGTSGGKNEQFF. The CDR3 DNA follows: TGTGCCAGCAGCTTAGGGACTAGCGGGGGTAAAAATGAGCAGTTCTTC.

This clone was found a few times. The rearrangement joins TRBV7-7 to TRBJ2-7; TRBD1 agrees at 12 bases. This CDR3 is built from 15 residues. Germline CDR1 is SSHAT and CDR2 is FNYEAQ (reference sequence). Trimming at V came to 2 bases and at J to 6 bases, leaving 5 bases not matched to a gene. CDR3 sequence: CASSLRDRGLSEQYF. DNA for the CDR3: TGTGCCAGCAGCTTAAGGGACAGGGGGCTCTCCGAGCAGTACTTC.

This rearrangement joins TRBV2 to TRBJ2-3; D is unresolved. V lost 2 bases, J lost 4 bases, and 4 bases lay in between. CDR1 is SNHLY, CDR2 FYNNEI, per germline. The CDR3 consists of 12 residues. Here the CDR3 reads CASSERADTQYF. The CDR3 region has the DNA TGTGCCAGCAGTGAACGTGCAGATACGCAGTATTTT.

The chain combines TRBV6-6 with TRBJ1-1, with a possible D match to TRBD1 (5 bases). Germline lookup yields CDR1 MNHNY and CDR2 SVGAGI (reference sequence). This CDR3 has 12 residues. V was cut by 6 bases and J by 6 bases, with 11 bases left in between. The CDR3 region is CASRQDGPEAFF. CDR3 in DNA: TGTGCCAGCAGACAGGACGGGCCTGAAGCTTTCTTT.

The J gene is TRBJ1-4, the V gene TRBV28; 8 bases agree with TRBD1. V lost 11 bases, J lost 3 bases, and 5 bases stayed unmatched. The CDR3 is 13 amino acids. Per the germline V gene, CDR1 is MDHEN and CDR2 is SYDVKM. CDR3 amino acids: CAGQGAANEKLFF. The CDR3 DNA sequence: TGTGCCGGGCAGGGGGCAGCTAATGAAAAACTGTTTTTT.

This clone showed up just a few times. This chain uses TRBV23-1 with TRBJ1-2, with a tentative D call TRBD1 (6 bases). TRBV23-1 is filed as an ORF, its function uncertain. The CDR3 spans 15 residues. V was cut by 1 base and J by 7 bases, with 16 bases left in between. The CDR3 coding sequence is TGCGCCAGCAGTCAATTCAAAGGGGGAGAGGGTGGCTACACCTTC. Translating gives CASSQFKGGEGGYTF.

The rearrangement uses TRBV5-1 and TRBJ2-2; 7 nucleotides line up with TRBD1. The CDR3 length is 17 residues. Germline V gene data show CDR1 as SGHRS and CDR2 as YFSETQ. V shed 1 base, J shed 2 bases, and the junction held 8 bases outside the gene matches. The CDR3 region is CASSLRARQGNTGELFF. CDR3 DNA sequence: TGCGCCAGCAGCTTGAGAGCTAGACAGGGAAACACCGGGGAGCTGTTTTTT.

In this sample, this clone turned up a few times. The V gene is TRBV7-2, the J gene TRBJ1-2; no definite D call. The CDR3 has 13 residues. From germline, CDR1 is SGHTA and CDR2 FQGNSA. Trimming took 1 base from V and 4 from J, leaving 7 bases between them. The CDR3 spells CASSLDGSYGYTF. CDR3 nucleotides: TGTGCCAGCAGCTTAGACGGTAGCTATGGCTACACCTTC.

This clone was seen a few times. This rearrangement joins TRBV9 to TRBJ2-7; 9 bases align to TRBD2. CDR1 is SGDLS and CDR2 is YYNGEE in the germline V gene. This CDR3 region has 17 residues. Trimming took 0 bases from V and 6 from J; bases not matched to a gene: 13. CDR3 nucleotides: TGTGCCAGCAGCGTAGGACTAGCGGCCGGGCCGGGGACCGAGCAGTACTTC. The encoded protein is CASSVGLAAGPGTEQYF.

This clone has a handful of counts. The J gene is TRBJ1-3, the V gene TRBV5-1; D remains unclear. The germline CDR1 and CDR2 sequences are SGHRS and YFSETQ. The CDR3 length is 14 residues. Trimming left V 0 bases short and J 4 bases short, with 8 bases between. Written as DNA, the CDR3 is TGCGCCAGCAGCTTGGACACATACGGAAACACCATATATTTT. Its protein product is CASSLDTYGNTIYF.

In nucleotides, the CDR3 is TGTGCCAGCAGTGAAGAAGGGACAGTTGGAAACACCATATATTTT. Amino acids: CASSEEGTVGNTIYF. The rearrangement joins TRBV2 to TRBJ1-3; the match to TRBD1 covers 7 bases. The ends lost 1 base at V and 3 bases at J; junction bases unmatched: 3. The CDR3 extends over 15 amino acids. Germline V gives CDR1 SNHLY, CDR2 FYNNEI.

A few counts support this clone. The chain joins TRBV11-2 to TRBJ1-3, with a tentative D call TRBD1 (5 bases). Trimming took off 5 bases at V and 0 bases at J, with 14 bases between the two ends. The germline V gene has CDR1 SGHAT and CDR2 FQNNGV. The CDR3 contains 16 residues. For the CDR3, the DNA is TGTGCCAGCAGCCCCGAACCGGGGGGCTCTGGAAACACCATATATTTT. Translated: CASSPEPGGSGNTIYF.

J is TRBJ2-7 and V is TRBV6-5, with TRBD2 matching 11 bases. The germline V gene has CDR1 MNHEY and CDR2 SVGAGI. The V and J ends lost 6 bases and 4 bases, in that order; junction bases with no gene match: 8. The CDR3 extends over 15 amino acids. The CDR3 DNA is TGTGCCAGCAGCATCCGCGGGACTAGCGGTTACGAGCAGTACTTC. This sequence encodes CASSIRGTSGYEQYF.

This chain uses TRBV19 with TRBJ1-4, with 9 bases fitting TRBD1. V shed 3 bases and J 8 bases; nucleotides not matched to a gene: 4. CDR1 and CDR2 (germline): LNHDA, SQIVND (reference sequence). There are 14 residues in the CDR3. CDR3 coding DNA: TGTGCCAGTAGTATCTCGACAGGGGGGGAAAAACTGTTTTTT. This sequence encodes CASSISTGGEKLFF.